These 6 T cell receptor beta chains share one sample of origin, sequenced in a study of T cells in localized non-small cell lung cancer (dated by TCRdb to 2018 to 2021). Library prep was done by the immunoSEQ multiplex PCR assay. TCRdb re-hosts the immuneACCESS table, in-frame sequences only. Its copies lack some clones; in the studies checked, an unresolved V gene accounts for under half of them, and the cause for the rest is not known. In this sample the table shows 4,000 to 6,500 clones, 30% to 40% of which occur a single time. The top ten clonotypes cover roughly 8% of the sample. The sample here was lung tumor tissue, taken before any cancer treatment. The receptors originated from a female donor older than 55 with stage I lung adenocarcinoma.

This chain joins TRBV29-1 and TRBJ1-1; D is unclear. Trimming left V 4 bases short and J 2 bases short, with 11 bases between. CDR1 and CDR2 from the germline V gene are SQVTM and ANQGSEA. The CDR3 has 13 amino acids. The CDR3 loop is CSVGARVNTEAFF. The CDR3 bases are TGCAGCGTTGGGGCCCGGGTTAACACTGAAGCTTTCTTT.

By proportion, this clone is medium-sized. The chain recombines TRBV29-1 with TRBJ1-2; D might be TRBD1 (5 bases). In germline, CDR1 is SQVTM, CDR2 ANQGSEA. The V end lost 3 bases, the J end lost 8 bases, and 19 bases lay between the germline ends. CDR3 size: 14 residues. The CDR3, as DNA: TGCAGCGTTGATTCCACCGGGGCTGGGAACGGCTACACCTTC. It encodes CSVDSTGAGNGYTF. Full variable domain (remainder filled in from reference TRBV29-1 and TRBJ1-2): SAVISQKPSRDICQRGTSLTIQCQVDSQVTMMFWYRQQPGQSLTLIATANQGSEATYESGFVIDKFPISRPNLTFSTLTVSNMSPEDSSIYLCSVDSTGAGNGYTFGSGTRLTVV.

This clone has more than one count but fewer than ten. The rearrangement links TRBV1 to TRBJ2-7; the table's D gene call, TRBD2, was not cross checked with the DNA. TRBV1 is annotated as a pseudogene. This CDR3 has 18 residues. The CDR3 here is CTSSQDRLAVLSSYEQYF. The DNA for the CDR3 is TGCACCAGCAGCCAAGATCGACTAGCGGTCCTTAGCTCCTACGAGCAGTACTTC.

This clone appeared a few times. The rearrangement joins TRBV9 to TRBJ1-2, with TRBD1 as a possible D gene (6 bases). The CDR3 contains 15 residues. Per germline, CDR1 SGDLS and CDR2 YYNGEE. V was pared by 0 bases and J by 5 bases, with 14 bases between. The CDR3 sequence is CASSVEVAGEYGYTF. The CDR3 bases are TGTGCCAGCAGCGTAGAGGTGGCAGGGGAGTATGGCTACACCTTC.

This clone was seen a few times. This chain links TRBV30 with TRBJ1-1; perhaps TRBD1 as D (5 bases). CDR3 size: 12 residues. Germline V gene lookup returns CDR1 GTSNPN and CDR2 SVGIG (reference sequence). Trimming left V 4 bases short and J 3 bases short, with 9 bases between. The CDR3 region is CAWTRDHTEAFF. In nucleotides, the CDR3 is TGTGCCTGGACCCGGGACCACACTGAAGCTTTCTTT.

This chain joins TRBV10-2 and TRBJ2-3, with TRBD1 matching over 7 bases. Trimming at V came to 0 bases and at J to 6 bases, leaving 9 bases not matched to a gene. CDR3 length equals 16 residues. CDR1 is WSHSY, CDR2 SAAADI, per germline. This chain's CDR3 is CASSESGQGVGDTQYF. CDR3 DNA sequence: TGCGCCAGCAGTGAGTCGGGGCAGGGGGTTGGTGATACGCAGTATTTT.